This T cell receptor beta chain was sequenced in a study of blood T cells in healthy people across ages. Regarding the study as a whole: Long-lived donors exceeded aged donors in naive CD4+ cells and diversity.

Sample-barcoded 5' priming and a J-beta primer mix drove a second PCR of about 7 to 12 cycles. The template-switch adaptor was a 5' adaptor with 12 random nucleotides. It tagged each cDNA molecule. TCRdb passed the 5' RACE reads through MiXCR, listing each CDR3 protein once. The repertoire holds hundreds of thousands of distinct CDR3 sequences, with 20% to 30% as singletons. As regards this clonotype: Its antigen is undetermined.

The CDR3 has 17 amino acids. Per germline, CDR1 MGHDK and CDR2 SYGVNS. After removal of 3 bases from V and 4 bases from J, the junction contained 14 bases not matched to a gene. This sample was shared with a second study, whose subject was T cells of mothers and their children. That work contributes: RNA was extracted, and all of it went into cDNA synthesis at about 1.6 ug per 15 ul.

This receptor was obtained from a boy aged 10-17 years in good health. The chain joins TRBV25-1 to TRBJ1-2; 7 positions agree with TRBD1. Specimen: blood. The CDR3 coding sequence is TGTGCCAGCAGTGAGTCCGAACCGGGACAGTATAGCTATGGCTACACCTTC. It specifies CASSESEPGQYSYGYTF.